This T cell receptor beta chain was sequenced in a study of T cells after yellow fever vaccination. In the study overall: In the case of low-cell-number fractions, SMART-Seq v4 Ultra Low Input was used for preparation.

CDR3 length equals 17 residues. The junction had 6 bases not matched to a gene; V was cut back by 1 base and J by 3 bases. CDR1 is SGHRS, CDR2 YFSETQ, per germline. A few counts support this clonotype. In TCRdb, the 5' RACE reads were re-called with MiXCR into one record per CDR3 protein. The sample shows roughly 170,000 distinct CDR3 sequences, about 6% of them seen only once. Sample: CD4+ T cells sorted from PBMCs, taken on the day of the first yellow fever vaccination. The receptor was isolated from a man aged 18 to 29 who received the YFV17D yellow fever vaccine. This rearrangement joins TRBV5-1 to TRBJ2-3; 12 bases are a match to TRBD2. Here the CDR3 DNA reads TGCGCCAGCAGCTTGAGGGCTAGCGGGGGGGCGACAGATACGCAGTATTTT. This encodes CASSLRASGGATDTQYF.